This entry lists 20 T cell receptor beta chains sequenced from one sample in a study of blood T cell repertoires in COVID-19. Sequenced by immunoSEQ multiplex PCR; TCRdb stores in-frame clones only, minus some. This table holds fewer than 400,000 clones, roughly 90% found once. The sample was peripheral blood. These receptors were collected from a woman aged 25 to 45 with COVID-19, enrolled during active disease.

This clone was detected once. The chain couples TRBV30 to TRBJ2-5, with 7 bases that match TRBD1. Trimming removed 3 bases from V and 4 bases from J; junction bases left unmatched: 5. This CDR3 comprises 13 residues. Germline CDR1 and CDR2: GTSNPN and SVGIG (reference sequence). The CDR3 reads CAWSQGVVETQYF. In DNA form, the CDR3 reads TGTGCCTGGAGCCAGGGGGTTGTAGAGACCCAGTACTTC.

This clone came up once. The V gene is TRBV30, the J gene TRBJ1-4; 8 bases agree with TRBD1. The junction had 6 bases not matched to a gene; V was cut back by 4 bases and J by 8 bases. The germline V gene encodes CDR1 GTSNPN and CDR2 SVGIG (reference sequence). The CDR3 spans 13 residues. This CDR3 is CAWKRQGAEKLFF. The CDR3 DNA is TGTGCCTGGAAGCGGCAGGGGGCAGAAAAACTGTTTTTT.

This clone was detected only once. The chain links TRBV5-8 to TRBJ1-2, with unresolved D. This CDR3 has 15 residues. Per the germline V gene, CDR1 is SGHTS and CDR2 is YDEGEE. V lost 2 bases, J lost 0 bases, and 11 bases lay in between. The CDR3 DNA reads TGTGCCAGCAGCTTAGACGCGGATACTAACTATGGCTACACCTTC. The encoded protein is CASSLDADTNYGYTF.

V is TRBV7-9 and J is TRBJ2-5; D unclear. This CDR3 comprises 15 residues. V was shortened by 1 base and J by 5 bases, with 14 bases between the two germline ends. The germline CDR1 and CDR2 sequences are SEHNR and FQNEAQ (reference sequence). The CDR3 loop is CASSLGAEGEETQYF. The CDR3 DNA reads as TGTGCCAGCAGCTTAGGGGCAGAAGGTGAGGAGACCCAGTACTTC.

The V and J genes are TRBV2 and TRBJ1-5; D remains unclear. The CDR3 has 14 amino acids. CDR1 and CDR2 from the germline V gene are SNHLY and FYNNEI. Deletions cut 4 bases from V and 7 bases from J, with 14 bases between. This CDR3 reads CASSALGGNQPQHF. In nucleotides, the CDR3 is TGTGCCAGCAGTGCCCTCGGAGGGAACCAGCCCCAGCATTTT.

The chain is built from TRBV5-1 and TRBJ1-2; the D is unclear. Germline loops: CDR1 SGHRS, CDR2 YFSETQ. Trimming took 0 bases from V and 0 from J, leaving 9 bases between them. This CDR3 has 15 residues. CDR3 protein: CASSLGSSANYGYTF. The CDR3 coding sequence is TGCGCCAGCAGCTTGGGTAGTTCGGCTAACTATGGCTACACCTTC.

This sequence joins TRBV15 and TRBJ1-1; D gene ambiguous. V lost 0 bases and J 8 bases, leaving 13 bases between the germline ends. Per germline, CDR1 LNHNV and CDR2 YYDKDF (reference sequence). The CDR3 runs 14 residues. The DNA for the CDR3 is TGTGCCACCAGCAGAGATCTAGAGGCTTTCGAAGCTTTCTTT. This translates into CATSRDLEAFEAFF.

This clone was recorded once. The chain's CDR3 is CASRLAGGPKYF. As DNA, the CDR3 is TGTGCCAGCAGACTAGCGGGAGGACCGAAGTACTTC. The gene calls are TRBV2 and TRBJ2-7; TRBD2 matches 12 bases. Germline CDR1 reads SNHLY; CDR2 reads FYNNEI. The CDR3 totals 12 residues. V lost 6 bases and J lost 11; bases outside the gene matches: 5. Using reference TRBV2 and TRBJ2-7 for the parts outside the CDR3, the full variable domain is EPEVTQTPSHQVTQMGQEVILRCVPISNHLYFYWYRQILGQKVEFLVSFYNNEISEKSEIFDDQFSVERPDGSNFTLKIRSTKLEDSAMYFCASRLAGGPKYFGPGTRLTVT.

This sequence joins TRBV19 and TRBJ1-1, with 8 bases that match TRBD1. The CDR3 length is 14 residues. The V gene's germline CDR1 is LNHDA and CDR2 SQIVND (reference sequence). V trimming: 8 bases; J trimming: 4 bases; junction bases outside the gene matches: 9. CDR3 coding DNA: TGTGCCAGTCTTTCCACAGGGGGTAGCACTGAAGCTTTCTTT. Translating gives CASLSTGGSTEAFF.

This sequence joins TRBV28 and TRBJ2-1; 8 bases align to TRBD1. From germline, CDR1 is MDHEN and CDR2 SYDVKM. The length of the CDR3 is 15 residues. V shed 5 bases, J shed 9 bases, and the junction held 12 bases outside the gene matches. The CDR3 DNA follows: TGTGCCAGCAGTAAACAGGGGGTCTGGGCGAGTGAGCAGTTCTTC. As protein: CASSKQGVWASEQFF.

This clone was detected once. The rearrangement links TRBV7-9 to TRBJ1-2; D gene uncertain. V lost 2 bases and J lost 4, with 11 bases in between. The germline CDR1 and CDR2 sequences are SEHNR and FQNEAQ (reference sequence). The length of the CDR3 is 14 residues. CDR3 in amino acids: CASSLSGLPYGYTF. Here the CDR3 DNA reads TGTGCCAGCAGCTTATCCGGACTGCCCTATGGCTACACCTTC.

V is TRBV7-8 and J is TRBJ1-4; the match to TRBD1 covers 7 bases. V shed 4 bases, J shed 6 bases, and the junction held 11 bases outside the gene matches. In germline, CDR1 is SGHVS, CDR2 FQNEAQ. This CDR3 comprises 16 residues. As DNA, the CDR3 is TGTGCCAGCAGCTCCCTTACAGGGGATTTTCATGAAAAACTGTTTTTT. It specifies CASSSLTGDFHEKLFF.

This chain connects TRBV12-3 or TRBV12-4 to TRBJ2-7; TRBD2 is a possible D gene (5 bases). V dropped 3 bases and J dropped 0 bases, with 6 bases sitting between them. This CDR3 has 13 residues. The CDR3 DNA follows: TGTGCCAGCAGTTTCGACTACTCCTACGAGCAGTACTTC. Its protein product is CASSFDYSYEQYF.

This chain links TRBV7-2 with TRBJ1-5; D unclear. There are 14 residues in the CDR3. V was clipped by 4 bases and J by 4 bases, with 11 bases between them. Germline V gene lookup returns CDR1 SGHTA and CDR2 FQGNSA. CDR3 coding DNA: TGTGCCAGCAGCTCGGGGTCTCTAAATCAGCCCCAGCATTTT. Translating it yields CASSSGSLNQPQHF.

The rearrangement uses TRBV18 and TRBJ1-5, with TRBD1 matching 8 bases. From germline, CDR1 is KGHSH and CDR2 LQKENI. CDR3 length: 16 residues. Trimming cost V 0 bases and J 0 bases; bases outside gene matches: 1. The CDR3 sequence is CASSPPGTGSNQPQHF. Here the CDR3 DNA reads TGTGCCAGCTCACCACCTGGGACAGGTAGCAATCAGCCCCAGCATTTT.

The DNA for the CDR3 is TGTGCCAGCAGCTCGTTACAGGGGGCGTATGAGGCTTTCTTT. Residues: CASSSLQGAYEAFF. V is TRBV7-8 and J is TRBJ1-1; 9 nucleotides align to TRBD1. The V and J ends lost 4 bases and 11 bases, in that order; junction bases with no gene match: 11. Germline values: CDR1 SGHVS, CDR2 FQNEAQ. This CDR3 spans 14 amino acids.

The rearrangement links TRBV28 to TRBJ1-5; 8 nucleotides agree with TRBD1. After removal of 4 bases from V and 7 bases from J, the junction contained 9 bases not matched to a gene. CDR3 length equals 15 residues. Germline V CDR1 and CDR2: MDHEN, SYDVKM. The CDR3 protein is CASSSTDRAGQPQHF. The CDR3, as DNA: TGTGCCAGCAGTTCCACGGACAGGGCCGGACAGCCCCAGCATTTT.

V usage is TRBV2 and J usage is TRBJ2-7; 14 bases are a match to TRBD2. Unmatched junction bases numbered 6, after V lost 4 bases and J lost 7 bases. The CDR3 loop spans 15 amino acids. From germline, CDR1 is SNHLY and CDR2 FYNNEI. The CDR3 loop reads CASSVGGLAGDEQYF. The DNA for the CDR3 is TGTGCCAGCAGTGTTGGGGGACTAGCGGGAGATGAGCAGTACTTC. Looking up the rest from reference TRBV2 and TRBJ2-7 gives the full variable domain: EPEVTQTPSHQVTQMGQEVILRCVPISNHLYFYWYRQILGQKVEFLVSFYNNEISEKSEIFDDQFSVERPDGSNFTLKIRSTKLEDSAMYFCASSVGGLAGDEQYFGPGTRLTVT.

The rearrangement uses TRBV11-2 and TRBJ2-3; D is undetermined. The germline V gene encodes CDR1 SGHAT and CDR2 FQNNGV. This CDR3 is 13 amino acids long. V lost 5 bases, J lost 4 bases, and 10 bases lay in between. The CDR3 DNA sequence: TGTGCCAGCAGCCTCGTTGGGCCAGATACGCAGTATTTT. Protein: CASSLVGPDTQYF.

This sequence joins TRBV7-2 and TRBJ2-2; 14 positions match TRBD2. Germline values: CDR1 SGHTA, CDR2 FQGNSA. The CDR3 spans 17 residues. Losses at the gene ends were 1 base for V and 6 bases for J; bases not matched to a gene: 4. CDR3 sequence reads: CASSLGLAGGPAGELFF. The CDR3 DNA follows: TGTGCCAGCAGCTTAGGACTAGCGGGAGGGCCGGCCGGGGAGCTGTTTTTT.